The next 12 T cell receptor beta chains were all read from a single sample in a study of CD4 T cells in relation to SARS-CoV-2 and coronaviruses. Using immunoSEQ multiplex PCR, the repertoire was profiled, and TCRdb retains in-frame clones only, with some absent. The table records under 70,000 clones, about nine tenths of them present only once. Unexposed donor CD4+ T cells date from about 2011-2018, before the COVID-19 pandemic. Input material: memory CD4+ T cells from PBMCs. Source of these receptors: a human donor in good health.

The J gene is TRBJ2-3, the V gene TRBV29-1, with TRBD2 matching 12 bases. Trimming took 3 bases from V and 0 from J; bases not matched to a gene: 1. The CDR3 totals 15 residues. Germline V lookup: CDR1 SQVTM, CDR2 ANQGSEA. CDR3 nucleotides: TGCAGCGTTGACGGACTAGCGGGAAGCACAGATACGCAGTATTTT. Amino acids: CSVDGLAGSTDTQYF.

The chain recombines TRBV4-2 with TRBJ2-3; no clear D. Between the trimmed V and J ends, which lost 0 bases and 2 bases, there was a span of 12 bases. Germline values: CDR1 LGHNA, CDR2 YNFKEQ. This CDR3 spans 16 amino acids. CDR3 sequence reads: CASSQDTWLSTDTQYF. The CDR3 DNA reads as TGTGCCAGCAGCCAAGATACATGGCTGTCCACAGATACGCAGTATTTT.

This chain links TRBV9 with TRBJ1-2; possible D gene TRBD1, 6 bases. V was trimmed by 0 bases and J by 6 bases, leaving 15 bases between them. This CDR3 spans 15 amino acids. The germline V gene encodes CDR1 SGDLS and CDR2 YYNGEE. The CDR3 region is CASSVDGRGANGYTF. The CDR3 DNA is TGTGCCAGCAGCGTAGATGGCAGGGGAGCGAATGGCTACACCTTC.

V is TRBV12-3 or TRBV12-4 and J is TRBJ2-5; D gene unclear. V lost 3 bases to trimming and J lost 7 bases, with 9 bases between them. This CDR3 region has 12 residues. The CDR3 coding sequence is TGTGCCAGCAGTTTGATACTGGGGACCCAGTACTTC. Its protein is CASSLILGTQYF.

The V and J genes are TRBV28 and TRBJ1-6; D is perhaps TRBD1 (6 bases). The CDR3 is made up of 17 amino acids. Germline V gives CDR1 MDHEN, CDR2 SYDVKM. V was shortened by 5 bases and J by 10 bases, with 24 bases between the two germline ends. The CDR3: CASSISPGVRAGSPLHF. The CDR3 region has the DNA TGTGCCAGCAGTATATCTCCAGGGGTGAGGGCTGGGTCACCCCTCCACTTT.

The CDR3 region is CASSLEGTDTQYF. Written as DNA, the CDR3 is TGTGCCAGCAGCTTGGAGGGAACAGATACGCAGTATTTT. The V and J genes are TRBV11-2 and TRBJ2-3; D might be TRBD2 (6 bases). The V end was cut by 3 bases, the J end by 3 bases, with 7 bases between. The CDR3 runs to 13 residues. CDR1 is SGHAT, CDR2 FQNNGV, per germline.

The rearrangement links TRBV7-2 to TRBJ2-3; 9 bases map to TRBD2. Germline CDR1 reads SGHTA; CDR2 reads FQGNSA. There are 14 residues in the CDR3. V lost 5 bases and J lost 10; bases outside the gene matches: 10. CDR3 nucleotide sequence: TGTGCCAGCAGCACAAGCGGGGGGATGGGGGCGCAGTATTTT. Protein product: CASSTSGGMGAQYF.

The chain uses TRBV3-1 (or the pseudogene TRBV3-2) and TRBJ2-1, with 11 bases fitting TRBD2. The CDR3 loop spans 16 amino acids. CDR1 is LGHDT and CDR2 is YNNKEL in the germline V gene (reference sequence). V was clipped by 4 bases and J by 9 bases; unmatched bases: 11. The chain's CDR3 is CASSPGLAGGGGEQFF. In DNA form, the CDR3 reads TGTGCCAGCAGCCCAGGACTAGCGGGCGGGGGGGGTGAGCAGTTCTTC.

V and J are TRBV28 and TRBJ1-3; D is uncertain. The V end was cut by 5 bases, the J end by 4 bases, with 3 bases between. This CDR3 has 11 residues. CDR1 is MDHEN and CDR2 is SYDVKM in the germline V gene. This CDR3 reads CASSIGNTIYF. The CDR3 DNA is TGTGCCAGCAGTATCGGAAACACCATATATTTT.

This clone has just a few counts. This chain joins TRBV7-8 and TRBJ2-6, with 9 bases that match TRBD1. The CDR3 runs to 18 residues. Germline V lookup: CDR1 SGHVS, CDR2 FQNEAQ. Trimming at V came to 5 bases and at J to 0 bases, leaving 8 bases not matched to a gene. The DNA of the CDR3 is TGTGCCAGCAGCGCAGACGGGACAGGGAGCTCTGGGGCCAACGTCCTGACTTTC. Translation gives CASSADGTGSSGANVLTF.

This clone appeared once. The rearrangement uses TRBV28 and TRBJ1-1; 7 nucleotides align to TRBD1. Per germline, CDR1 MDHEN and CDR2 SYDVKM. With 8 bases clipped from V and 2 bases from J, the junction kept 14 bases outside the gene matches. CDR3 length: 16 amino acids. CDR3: CASPAQTGPDNTEAFF. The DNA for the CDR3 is TGTGCCAGCCCCGCTCAGACAGGGCCGGATAACACTGAAGCTTTCTTT.

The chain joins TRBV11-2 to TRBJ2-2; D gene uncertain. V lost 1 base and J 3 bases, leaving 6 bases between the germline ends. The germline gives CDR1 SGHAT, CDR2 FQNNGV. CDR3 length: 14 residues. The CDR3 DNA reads TGTGCCAGCAGCTTAGGCCGGTACACCGGGGAGCTGTTTTTT. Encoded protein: CASSLGRYTGELFF.